Shown below are 17 T cell receptor beta chains from a single sample sequenced in a study of blood T cell repertoires in COVID-19. Only in-frame clones appear in the TCRdb table, and some are missing; sequencing was by immunoSEQ multiplex PCR. The profile covers around 130,000 clones, with over 65% appearing a single time and about 5% taken by the ten largest. Material for sequencing was peripheral blood. Receptors were obtained from a woman between 65 and 79 years old with acute or convalescent COVID-19.

The chain employs TRBV11-3 and TRBJ1-3; D call uncertain. Germline V gene data show CDR1 as SGHNT and CDR2 as YENEEA. Trimming pared 1 base from V and 0 bases from J, leaving 16 bases between. The CDR3 is 18 residues long. CDR3 sequence reads: CASSLASGRSDSGNTIYF. DNA for the CDR3: TGTGCCAGCAGCTTAGCTTCTGGCAGAAGTGACTCTGGAAACACCATATATTTT.

This clone was detected only once. The rearrangement uses TRBV15 and TRBJ1-6; 7 nucleotides line up with TRBD1. The J segment lost 7 bases and the V segment lost 3 bases, leaving 9 bases of the junction unmatched. The CDR3 totals 16 residues. CDR1 is LNHNV and CDR2 is YYDKDF in the germline V gene (reference sequence). The CDR3 protein is CATSRDRDRQNSPLHF. The CDR3 nucleotides read TGTGCCACCAGCAGGGACCGGGACAGACAAAATTCACCCCTCCACTTT.

V is TRBV20-1 and J is TRBJ2-1; D may be TRBD1 (5 bases). Germline V lookup: CDR1 DFQATT, CDR2 SNEGSKA (reference sequence). CDR3 length: 11 residues. Trimming took off 5 bases at V and 12 bases at J, with 14 bases between the two ends. CDR3 coding DNA: TGCAGTGCTGTTAGGGGCGGCGGGCAGTTCTTC. Protein sequence: CSAVRGGGQFF.

This chain connects TRBV11-3 to TRBJ1-3; the D is unclear. Trimming left V 0 bases short and J 4 bases short, with 7 bases between. The CDR3 covers 14 residues. The germline V gene has CDR1 SGHNT and CDR2 YENEEA. For the CDR3, the DNA is TGTGCCAGCAGCTTAGATCTGTCGGGAAACACCATATATTTT. As protein: CASSLDLSGNTIYF.

The V gene is TRBV7-9, the J gene TRBJ1-6; 8 nucleotides line up with TRBD1. The CDR3 contains 15 residues. Germline assignment: CDR1 SEHNR and CDR2 FQNEAQ (reference sequence). J gave up 4 bases and V 4 bases, and 3 bases lay outside the gene matches. The CDR3 DNA reads as TGTGCCAGCAGCTCCGGACAGGGATATAATTCACCCCTCCACTTT. It translates to CASSSGQGYNSPLHF. Based on the CDR3 plus reference TRBV7-9 and TRBJ1-6, the full variable domain is DTGVSQNPRHKITKRGQNVTFRCDPISEHNRLYWYRQTLGQGPEFLTYFQNEAQLEKSRLLSDRFSAERPKGSFSTLEIQRTEQGDSAMYLCASSSGQGYNSPLHFGNGTRLTVT.

This chain links TRBV11-3 with TRBJ2-3; 9 nucleotides match TRBD2. Germline CDR1 and CDR2: SGHNT and YENEEA. CDR3 length: 15 amino acids. The junction had 4 bases not matched to a gene; V was cut back by 5 bases and J by 1 base. CDR3 sequence reads: CASSRRLAGTDTQYF. Written as DNA, the CDR3 is TGTGCCAGCAGCCGCAGACTAGCGGGCACAGATACGCAGTATTTT.

The V gene is TRBV3-1 (or the pseudogene TRBV3-2), the J gene TRBJ2-3; D remains unclear. CDR3 size: 17 residues. Trimming removed 0 bases at V and 6 bases at J, with 19 bases between. Germline V gene data show CDR1 as LGHDT and CDR2 as YNNKEL (reference sequence). CDR3 residues: CASSQDLGRPLRDTQYF. The CDR3 DNA follows: TGTGCCAGCAGCCAAGATCTGGGCAGGCCCCTCAGGGATACGCAGTATTTT.

The chain joins TRBV7-9 to TRBJ1-2; D gene ambiguous. Germline V gene data show CDR1 as SEHNR and CDR2 as FQNEAQ (reference sequence). V gave up 0 bases and J gave up 7 bases, with 6 bases separating them. The CDR3 covers 12 residues. For the CDR3, the DNA is TGTGCCAGCAGCTTAGCTTTTAGTGGCTACACCTTC. Translated, it gives CASSLAFSGYTF.

The genes are TRBV7-9 and TRBJ2-1, with TRBD1 as a possible D gene (5 bases). Germline values: CDR1 SEHNR, CDR2 FQNEAQ (reference sequence). The CDR3 runs to 14 residues. The V and J ends lost 4 bases and 8 bases respectively, with 15 bases between them. The CDR3 region is CASSSSGLSYEQFF. The CDR3 DNA follows: TGTGCCAGCAGCTCATCAGGGTTGTCGTATGAGCAGTTCTTC.

The genes are TRBV10-3 and TRBJ2-3; TRBD1 matches at 7 bases. Losses at the gene ends were 7 bases for V and 4 bases for J; bases not matched to a gene: 8. Germline V gene data show CDR1 as ENHRY and CDR2 as SYGVKD. This CDR3 has 14 residues. The CDR3 nucleotides are TGTGCCATCAACGCCCGACAGGGCGCAGATACGCAGTATTTT. It specifies CAINARQGADTQYF.

The table lists this clone with a count of one. The CDR3 DNA follows: TGTGCCAGCAGCTTGGTGCCGACAGTAAATGAGCAGTTCTTC. Its protein product is CASSLVPTVNEQFF. The rearrangement uses TRBV5-8 and TRBJ2-1; D perhaps matches TRBD1 (5 bases). The CDR3 is 14 amino acids. CDR1 is SGHTS, CDR2 YDEGEE, per germline. Between the trimmed V and J ends, which lost 0 bases and 7 bases, there was a span of 11 bases.

V gene TRBV5-1 combines with J gene TRBJ2-1; 7 bases match TRBD2. CDR3 size: 15 residues. Per germline, CDR1 SGHRS and CDR2 YFSETQ. V dropped 0 bases and J dropped 4; count of bases not matched to a gene: 4. CDR3 in amino acids: CASSLASGVYNEQFF. In DNA, the CDR3 is TGCGCCAGCAGCTTGGCTAGCGGAGTTTACAATGAGCAGTTCTTC.

V and J are TRBV5-1 and TRBJ2-2; D not certain. Germline CDR1 is SGHRS and CDR2 is YFSETQ. The germline V and J ends were trimmed by 0 bases and 4 bases, with 10 bases remaining between them. The CDR3 runs to 15 residues. The CDR3 here is CASSLEDYGTGELFF. The CDR3 DNA reads as TGCGCCAGCAGCTTGGAAGATTACGGCACCGGGGAGCTGTTTTTT.

This clone has just one count. This chain connects TRBV24-1 to TRBJ1-1; 9 nucleotides align to TRBD1. The germline V gene has CDR1 KGHDR and CDR2 SFDVKD. CDR3 length: 13 residues. The V segment lost 12 bases and the J segment 5 bases; nucleotides outside the gene matches: 9. In DNA, the CDR3 is TGTGCCCCCCCGGGACAGGGAGAGACTGAAGCTTTCTTT. Protein sequence: CAPPGQGETEAFF.

The gene calls are TRBV9 and TRBJ2-7, with no clear D. The CDR3 is made up of 15 amino acids. In germline, CDR1 is SGDLS, CDR2 YYNGEE. V gave up 6 bases and J gave up 0 bases, with 16 bases separating them. CDR3 DNA sequence: TGTGCCAGCACCCTGAATATGAGAAGCTCCTACGAGCAGTACGTC. Its protein product is CASTLNMRSSYEQYV.

Here the CDR3 reads CAISESTRVSEKLFF. The CDR3, as DNA: TGTGCCATCAGTGAGTCGACCAGGGTGAGCGAAAAACTGTTTTTT. This chain connects TRBV10-3 to TRBJ1-4, with D perhaps matching TRBD1 (5 bases). The CDR3 runs to 15 residues. The germline V gene encodes CDR1 ENHRY and CDR2 SYGVKD. V was pared by 0 bases and J by 8 bases, with 13 bases between.

The rearrangement joins TRBV7-2 to TRBJ2-2; D perhaps matches TRBD2 (5 bases). This CDR3 spans 14 amino acids. Germline V CDR1 and CDR2: SGHTA, FQGNSA. The V and J ends lost 1 base and 6 bases respectively, with 9 bases between them. This chain's CDR3 is CASSLVASPGELFF. DNA of the CDR3: TGTGCCAGCAGCTTAGTGGCTAGCCCCGGGGAGCTGTTTTTT.